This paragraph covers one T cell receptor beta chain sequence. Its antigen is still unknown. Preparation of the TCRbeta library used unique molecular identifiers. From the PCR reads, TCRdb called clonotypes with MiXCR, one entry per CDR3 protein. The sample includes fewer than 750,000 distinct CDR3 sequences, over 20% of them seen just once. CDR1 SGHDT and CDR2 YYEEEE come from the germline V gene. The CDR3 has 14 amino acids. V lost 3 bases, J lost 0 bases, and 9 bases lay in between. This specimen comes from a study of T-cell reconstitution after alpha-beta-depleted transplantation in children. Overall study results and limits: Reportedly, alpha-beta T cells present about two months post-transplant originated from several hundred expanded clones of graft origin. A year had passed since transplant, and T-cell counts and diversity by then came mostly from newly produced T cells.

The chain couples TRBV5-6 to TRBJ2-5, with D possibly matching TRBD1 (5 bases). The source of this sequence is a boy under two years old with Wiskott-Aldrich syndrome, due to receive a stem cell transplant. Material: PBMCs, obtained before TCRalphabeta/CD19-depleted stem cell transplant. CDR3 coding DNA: TGTGCCAGCAGCTATGGGGCCAACCAAGAGACCCAGTACTTC. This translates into CASSYGANQETQYF.